This TCR beta chain was retrieved from a study of resident and recirculating memory T cells in vitiligo. Study in general: Each patient gave two lesional and two nonlesional epidermal shave biopsies, plus PBMCs.

TCRdb's table, derived via immunoSEQ multiplex PCR, lists solely in-frame clones and lacks some. The sample records about 42,000 clones, around 90% being singletons. The junction had 10 bases not matched to a gene; V was cut back by 5 bases and J by 8 bases. CDR1 and CDR2 from the germline V gene are SGHTA and FQGNSA. The CDR3 length is 16 residues. No change in lesions over the prior 6 months defined stable disease. No vitiligo treatment was given during the prior three months. The sequence came from a male donor with vitiligo. V gene TRBV7-2 combines with J gene TRBJ2-5; 14 bases are shared with TRBD2. What was sequenced was blood. The CDR3 nucleotides are TGTGCCAGCAGCCCCCGAATGACTAGCGGGGGGGTCACCCAGTACTTC. This encodes CASSPRMTSGGVTQYF.